Each of the 32 T cell receptor beta chains below was sequenced from the same sample in a study of cytomegalovirus exposure and HLA in healthy donors. The PCR made use of 60 Vbeta and 13 Jbeta primers. The table came from immunoSEQ multiplex PCR; TCRdb's copy has only in-frame clones and leaves some out. This sample has under 150,000 clones, with around 77% found just once. The sequencing input was PBMCs. These receptors were collected from a woman in her forties or fifties in good health and CMV-seronegative.

The CDR3 reads CSAQRGQPSGNTIYF. In DNA form, the CDR3 reads TGCAGCGCCCAAAGGGGACAGCCTTCTGGAAACACCATATATTTT. The chain employs TRBV29-1 and TRBJ1-3, with 7 bases identical to TRBD1. The germline V gene encodes CDR1 SQVTM and CDR2 ANQGSEA. This CDR3 is built from 15 residues. The V and J ends lost 7 bases and 1 base, in that order; junction bases with no gene match: 10.

On this clone: Germline is not matched at one junction end, which may reflect a read error. The V and J genes are TRBV6-5 and TRBJ1-1, with 9 bases lining up with TRBD1. The CDR3 length is 16 residues. Germline V gives CDR1 MNHEY, CDR2 SVGAGI. The chain's CDR3 is CASSYSMGTGQTETFF. As DNA, the CDR3 is TGTGCCAGCAGTTACTCGATGGGGACAGGGCAAACTGAAACTTTCTTT.

The J gene is TRBJ2-1, the V gene TRBV29-1, with 7 bases fitting TRBD2. The CDR3 length is 15 residues. Germline values: CDR1 SQVTM, CDR2 ANQGSEA. V shed 2 bases, J shed 6 bases, and the junction held 10 bases outside the gene matches. CDR3 DNA: TGCAGCGTTGAATTCGGGGGGTTACAGTCCAATGAGCAGTTCTTC. Translation: CSVEFGGLQSNEQFF.

V gene TRBV9 combines with J gene TRBJ2-3; 8 positions match TRBD2. V lost 3 bases, J lost 0 bases, and 9 bases stayed unmatched. This CDR3 is 17 amino acids long. Germline V gene lookup returns CDR1 SGDLS and CDR2 YYNGEE. The CDR3 protein is CASSGAGGFRSTDTQYF. CDR3 sequence (DNA): TGTGCCAGCAGCGGCGCGGGGGGATTTCGGAGCACAGATACGCAGTATTTT.

This clone has more than one count but fewer than ten. The sample has other DNA sequences that encode this CDR3 too. The rearrangement joins TRBV2 to TRBJ2-5; possibly TRBD2 for D (7 bases). Germline-derived CDR1 and CDR2 are SNHLY and FYNNEI. CDR3 size: 15 residues. Trimming took 3 bases from V and 5 from J, leaving 16 bases between them. CDR3 sequence: CASSERGGAGETQYF. As DNA, the CDR3 is TGTGCCAGCAGTGAGAGAGGGGGGGCAGGGGAGACCCAGTACTTC.

Comments on this clone: Other DNA sequences in this specimen translate into the identical CDR3. The chain uses TRBV6-4 and TRBJ2-1; TRBD2 agrees at 10 bases. This CDR3 contains 15 residues. Looked up from germline, CDR1 is MRHNA and CDR2 is SNTAGT. J gave up 4 bases and V 0 bases, and 0 bases lay outside the gene matches. In DNA form, the CDR3 reads TGTGCCAGCAGTGACTCGACTAGCGGGTACAATGAGCAGTTCTTC. This sequence encodes CASSDSTSGYNEQFF.

The V and J genes are TRBV6-5 and TRBJ2-5; TRBD2 aligns across 9 bases. After removal of 2 bases from V and 5 bases from J, the junction contained 6 bases not matched to a gene. CDR1 MNHEY and CDR2 SVGAGI come from the germline V gene. This CDR3 spans 15 amino acids. In nucleotides, the CDR3 is TGTGCCAGCAGTTACATGCGGGGGGGCCGGGAGACCCAGTACTTC. Encoded protein: CASSYMRGGRETQYF.

This chain uses TRBV4-2 with TRBJ1-5; D is perhaps TRBD1 (6 bases). V lost 1 base and J lost 5, with 15 bases in between. Germline V gives CDR1 LGHNA, CDR2 YNFKEQ. The CDR3 totals 16 residues. In DNA, the CDR3 is TGTGCCAGCAGCCAAGTTGGTACAGGGAAGGATCAGCCCCAGCATTTT. Protein: CASSQVGTGKDQPQHF.

The rearrangement links TRBV6-1 to TRBJ1-2, with D possibly matching TRBD1 (6 bases). This CDR3 has 13 residues. CDR1 MNHNS and CDR2 SASEGT come from the germline V gene. Deletions cut 6 bases from V and 5 bases from J, with 13 bases between. DNA for the CDR3: TGTGCCAGCAGCGTGGACAGAAGATATGGCTACACCTTC. Protein sequence: CASSVDRRYGYTF.

The genes are TRBV2 and TRBJ1-5; 8 bases fit TRBD1. The trim removed 3 bases at V and 3 bases at J, leaving 4 bases unmatched. The CDR3 totals 15 residues. Germline V gives CDR1 SNHLY, CDR2 FYNNEI. The DNA of the CDR3 is TGTGCCAGCAGTGAGACAGGGGTTTTCAATCAGCCCCAGCATTTT. Its translation is CASSETGVFNQPQHF.

This clone has just a few counts. V gene TRBV5-6 combines with J gene TRBJ1-2; D gene unclear. Germline-derived CDR1 and CDR2 are SGHDT and YYEEEE. The V end was cut by 0 bases, the J end by 2 bases, with 5 bases between. CDR3 size: 13 residues. CDR3 sequence reads: CASSLGRNYGYTF. The CDR3 DNA is TGTGCCAGCAGCTTGGGCCGGAACTATGGCTACACCTTC.

J is TRBJ2-7 and V is TRBV23-1; D is ambiguous. TRBV23-1 is an ORF for which the function is uncertain. V shed 0 bases and J shed 0 bases, with 12 bases lying between them. The CDR3 contains 16 residues. CDR3: CASSQSPEVRSYEQYF. CDR3 in DNA: TGCGCCAGCAGTCAATCCCCCGAGGTTCGCTCCTACGAGCAGTACTTC.

The chain recombines TRBV4-1 with TRBJ2-7; D ambiguous. The CDR3 consists of 16 residues. Germline V lookup: CDR1 MGHRA, CDR2 YSYEKL. The germline V and J ends were trimmed by 0 bases and 0 bases, with 12 bases remaining between them. The CDR3 nucleotides read TGCGCCAGCAGCCAAGAGGCAGAGCGAAGCTCCTACGAGCAGTACTTC. Translation: CASSQEAERSSYEQYF.

V is TRBV4-3 and J is TRBJ1-2; D is uncertain. The length of the CDR3 is 15 residues. V was clipped by 0 bases and J by 8 bases, with 16 bases between them. Per the germline V gene, CDR1 is LGHNA and CDR2 is YSLEER. CDR3 residues: CASSQDPRHLLGYTF. CDR3 nucleotides: TGCGCCAGCAGCCAAGATCCCAGACACCTGCTGGGCTACACCTTC.

The chain couples TRBV2 to TRBJ1-4; tentative D call: TRBD1 (6 bases). V lost 7 bases and J lost 4, with 10 bases in between. The CDR3 has 13 residues. CDR1 and CDR2 (germline): SNHLY, FYNNEI. The CDR3 sequence: CASNRDYNEKLFF. CDR3 DNA sequence: TGTGCCAGCAACAGGGATTATAATGAAAAACTGTTTTTT.

The CDR3 loop reads CASSPARGYNEQFF. The CDR3 DNA is TGTGCCAGTAGTCCCGCCCGGGGATACAATGAGCAGTTCTTC. The chain is built from TRBV19 and TRBJ2-1; weak D call: TRBD2 (5 bases). The CDR3 loop spans 14 amino acids. Germline CDR1 LNHDA, CDR2 SQIVND (reference sequence). V was shortened by 5 bases and J by 4 bases, with 12 bases between the two germline ends.

Only a few counts were recorded for this clone. The chain joins TRBV5-1 to TRBJ2-3; 8 bases fit TRBD1. J was trimmed by 3 bases and V by 3 bases; bases with no gene match: 6. This CDR3 has 15 residues. Germline assignment: CDR1 SGHRS and CDR2 YFSETQ. In DNA form, the CDR3 reads TGCGCCAGCAGCTGGCAGGGGGCTCTTACAGATACGCAGTATTTT. This encodes CASSWQGALTDTQYF.

This clone has more than one count but fewer than ten. This chain uses TRBV6-6 with TRBJ2-7; the match to TRBD1 covers 7 bases. The germline gives CDR1 MNHNY, CDR2 SVGAGI (reference sequence). CDR3 size: 15 residues. J gave up 3 bases and V 6 bases, and 11 bases lay outside the gene matches. CDR3 coding DNA: TGTGCCAGCAGAGCAAGGACAGGAGGTATCTACGAGCAGTACTTC. Its translation: CASRARTGGIYEQYF.

This clone was observed a handful of times. The germline gene is not matched at one end of the junction; a read error may be the cause. The chain uses TRBV2 and TRBJ2-1; 7 positions match TRBD1. Germline values: CDR1 SNHLY, CDR2 FYNNEI. The CDR3 has 10 residues. The CDR3 here is CASFRDRSVF. The DNA of the CDR3 is TGTGCCAGCTTTAGGGACAGATCGGTCTTC.

The chain couples TRBV5-1 to TRBJ1-4; 8 nucleotides line up with TRBD1. The junction had 6 bases not matched to a gene; V was cut back by 1 base and J by 4 bases. CDR1 and CDR2 (germline): SGHRS, YFSETQ. The CDR3 spans 16 residues. CDR3: CASSLPRQGHNEKLFF. The CDR3 DNA reads as TGCGCCAGCAGCTTGCCCCGACAGGGGCATAATGAAAAACTGTTTTTT.

Notes on this clone: Germline and junction disagree at one end, which may indicate a read error. The chain employs TRBV7-7 and TRBJ2-5; a possible D gene is TRBD1 (6 bases). This CDR3 has 14 residues. CDR1 SSHAT and CDR2 FNYEAQ come from the germline V gene (reference sequence). In DNA form, the CDR3 reads TGTGCTAGCAGCACTCAAAGGACAGCTAGGATCCAGTACTTC. Its translation: CASSTQRTARIQYF.

This clone was detected a few times. The V gene is TRBV6-1, the J gene TRBJ1-5; possibly TRBD1 for D (6 bases). Trimming left V 5 bases short and J 4 bases short, with 6 bases between. The CDR3 has 12 residues. Per the germline V gene, CDR1 is MNHNS and CDR2 is SASEGT. The DNA of the CDR3 is TGTGCCAGCAGTACAGGGAATCAGCCCCAGCATTTT. Translation: CASSTGNQPQHF.

This clone was counted ten times or more. The V and J genes are TRBV28 and TRBJ1-6, with a tentative D call TRBD1 (6 bases). Trimming pared 8 bases from V and 7 bases from J, leaving 15 bases between. There are 14 residues in the CDR3. The germline V gene has CDR1 MDHEN and CDR2 SYDVKM. CDR3 region: CASVESGDNSPLHF. CDR3 DNA sequence: TGTGCCAGCGTGGAGTCAGGGGACAATTCACCCCTCCACTTT.

The rearrangement links TRBV27 to TRBJ2-3, with D possibly TRBD2 on 5 matching bases. The CDR3 runs to 16 residues. V was shortened by 6 bases and J by 2 bases, with 18 bases between the two germline ends. Per the germline V gene, CDR1 is MNHEY and CDR2 is SMNVEV (reference sequence). CDR3 nucleotide sequence: TGTGCCAGCAGCACAAACCGGGGAGTCAACACAGATACGCAGTATTTT. It codes for CASSTNRGVNTDTQYF.

The V and J genes are TRBV28 and TRBJ1-1, with 8 bases that match TRBD1. J was trimmed by 0 bases and V by 1 base; bases with no gene match: 1. CDR3 length: 15 residues. Germline loops: CDR1 MDHEN, CDR2 SYDVKM. CDR3 nucleotide sequence: TGTGCCAGCAGTTTATCAGGGGGCGTGAACACTGAAGCTTTCTTT. It is translated as CASSLSGGVNTEAFF.

The chain uses TRBV7-2 and TRBJ2-1; 8 bases line up with TRBD2. With 1 base clipped from V and 9 bases from J, the junction kept 17 bases outside the gene matches. CDR3 length: 18 residues. Per the germline V gene, CDR1 is SGHTA and CDR2 is FQGNSA. The CDR3 reads CASSLGGRSTSDVGEQFF. CDR3 bases: TGTGCCAGCAGCTTAGGGGGACGTTCGACTAGCGACGTTGGTGAGCAGTTCTTC.

This clone was picked up a small number of times. Written as DNA, the CDR3 is TGCGCCAGCACTCAAACTGGAGGCTATGGCTACACCTTC. The encoded protein is CASTQTGGYGYTF. The chain employs TRBV10-2 and TRBJ1-2; D unclear. The V end lost 7 bases, the J end lost 4 bases, and 13 bases lay between the germline ends. Germline CDR1 and CDR2: WSHSY and SAAADI. The CDR3 extends over 13 amino acids.

The chain's CDR3 is CASSRDRGLVDTQYF. DNA for the CDR3: TGCGCCAGCAGCCGGGACAGGGGGCTTGTAGATACGCAGTATTTT. The genes are TRBV5-1 and TRBJ2-3, with 12 bases fitting TRBD1. This CDR3 is built from 15 residues. Germline V gives CDR1 SGHRS, CDR2 YFSETQ. The V gene end was trimmed by 4 bases and the J gene end by 5 bases; junction bases not matched to a gene: 5.

Only a few counts were recorded for this clone. The chain employs TRBV7-9 and TRBJ1-5; 7 bases are shared with TRBD1. V lost 3 bases and J lost 1; bases outside the gene matches: 3. This CDR3 has 15 residues. Germline loops: CDR1 SEHNR, CDR2 FQNEAQ (reference sequence). The chain's CDR3 is CASSFSGQSNQPQHF. CDR3 coding DNA: TGTGCCAGCAGCTTCTCGGGACAGAGCAATCAGCCCCAGCATTTT.

This clone was picked up a small number of times. J is TRBJ2-7 and V is TRBV9, with D possibly being TRBD2 (6 bases). Deletions cut 3 bases from V and 5 bases from J, with 18 bases between. Germline V gives CDR1 SGDLS, CDR2 YYNGEE. This CDR3 comprises 15 residues. The CDR3 DNA follows: TGTGCCAGCAGCGAGGAGGGGCTCTCTACGGACGAGCAGTACTTC. Its translation: CASSEEGLSTDEQYF.

This sequence joins TRBV7-2 and TRBJ1-2, with 9 bases matching TRBD1. Germline CDR1 SGHTA, CDR2 FQGNSA. The CDR3 consists of 14 residues. V lost 5 bases and J lost 4; bases outside the gene matches: 5. CDR3 bases: TGTGCCAGCAGCCTCGGGACAGGGAGCTATGGCTACACCTTC. It is translated as CASSLGTGSYGYTF.

CDR3: CASMGDRSGNTIYF. The CDR3 coding sequence is TGTGCCAGCATGGGGGACAGGTCAGGAAACACCATATATTTT. The chain employs TRBV2 and TRBJ1-3; 8 bases are a match to TRBD1. Germline lookup yields CDR1 SNHLY and CDR2 FYNNEI. This CDR3 is 14 amino acids long. J was trimmed by 4 bases and V by 7 bases; bases with no gene match: 6. The full variable domain, its missing parts supplied by reference TRBV2 and TRBJ1-3, is EPEVTQTPSHQVTQMGQEVILRCVPISNHLYFYWYRQILGQKVEFLVSFYNNEISEKSEIFDDQFSVERPDGSNFTLKIRSTKLEDSAMYFCASMGDRSGNTIYFGEGSWLTVV.